One and the same sample provided the 8 T cell receptor beta chains below, sequenced in a study of cytomegalovirus exposure and HLA in healthy donors. Profiled with immunoSEQ multiplex PCR; TCRdb holds only in-frame clones, not every one. The sample lists 280,000 or so clones, around 87% occurring once. Sequencing was performed on PBMCs. Every receptor here comes from a woman aged 18-29 years in good health and CMV-seronegative.

This clone was seen more than once but under ten times. V gene TRBV2 combines with J gene TRBJ2-3; 7 bases align to TRBD2. Germline values: CDR1 SNHLY, CDR2 FYNNEI. V shed 6 bases, J shed 5 bases, and the junction held 11 bases outside the gene matches. CDR3 length: 15 amino acids. The DNA of the CDR3 is TGTGCCAGCAGAGCCTCTAGCGGAGCGCAAGATACGCAGTATTTT. As protein: CASRASSGAQDTQYF.

This clone has only a few counts. CDR3 DNA: TGTGCCTCACTCGTTGGAGGTTTGGGGACTGAAGCTTTCTTT. This translates into CASLVGGLGTEAFF. V usage is TRBV30 and J usage is TRBJ1-1; D is uncertain. CDR3 length: 14 residues. The V gene lost 7 bases and the J gene lost 5 bases, with 20 bases spanning the gap. Per the germline V gene, CDR1 is GTSNPN and CDR2 is SVGIG (reference sequence). Looking up the rest from reference TRBV30 and TRBJ1-1 gives the full variable domain: SQTIHQWPATLVQPVGSPLSLECTVEGTSNPNLYWYRQAAGRGLQLLFYSVGIGQISSEVPQNLSASRPQDRQFILSSKKLLLSDSGFYLCASLVGGLGTEAFFGQGTRLTVV.

This sequence joins TRBV28 and TRBJ1-3; no firm D call. The germline CDR1 and CDR2 sequences are MDHEN and SYDVKM. The V and J ends lost 7 bases and 4 bases respectively, with 11 bases between them. The CDR3 sequence is 13 residues long. The CDR3 protein is CASTQLPGNTIYF. The DNA of the CDR3 is TGTGCCAGCACTCAACTTCCCGGAAACACCATATATTTT.

The rearrangement joins TRBV7-9 to TRBJ2-2; 10 bases are a match to TRBD2. The CDR3 consists of 18 residues. V dropped 7 bases and J dropped 5; count of bases not matched to a gene: 16. Per the germline V gene, CDR1 is SEHNR and CDR2 is FQNEAQ (reference sequence). The CDR3 DNA is TGTGCCAGCACAGTCCTCCTCCTAGCGGGAGAGTTTACCGGGGAGCTGTTTTTT. Protein: CASTVLLLAGEFTGELFF.

CDR3 amino acids: CASTLNGQGATQYF. The CDR3, as DNA: TGTGCCAGCACCCTGAACGGACAGGGTGCTACGCAGTATTTT. The rearrangement uses TRBV28 and TRBJ2-3, with 8 positions matching TRBD1. The germline V gene encodes CDR1 MDHEN and CDR2 SYDVKM. The CDR3 has 14 residues. V was pared by 7 bases and J by 8 bases, with 11 bases of the junction left unmatched.

CDR3: CASSQVGGQGTGQPQHF. Here the CDR3 DNA reads TGTGCCAGCAGCCAAGTTGGGGGACAGGGGACGGGGCAGCCCCAGCATTTT. This chain joins TRBV4-2 and TRBJ1-5; TRBD1 aligns across 10 bases. The V segment lost 1 base and the J segment 7 bases; nucleotides outside the gene matches: 10. The CDR3 extends over 17 amino acids. The germline V gene has CDR1 LGHNA and CDR2 YNFKEQ.

V and J are TRBV5-4 and TRBJ2-3, with D maybe TRBD2 (6 bases). This CDR3 is built from 17 residues. CDR1 and CDR2 (germline): SGHNT, YYREEE (reference sequence). V gave up 4 bases and J gave up 0 bases, with 18 bases separating them. DNA of the CDR3: TGTGCCAGCAGCATGGGCAGTAGCGGTTCTAGCACAGATACGCAGTATTTT. Its protein is CASSMGSSGSSTDTQYF.

This chain uses TRBV7-2 with TRBJ1-2; 12 nucleotides agree with TRBD1. Germline V lookup: CDR1 SGHTA, CDR2 FQGNSA. The CDR3 totals 15 residues. V was pared by 4 bases and J by 7 bases, with 7 bases of the junction left unmatched. The CDR3 loop reads CASSSSGTGGRGYTF. The CDR3 DNA follows: TGTGCCAGCAGCTCATCCGGGACAGGGGGCCGTGGCTACACCTTC.